This paragraph covers one TCR beta chain sequence. Its cognate antigen is unknown. The repertoire was sequenced with immunoSEQ multiplex PCR; TCRdb's copy has only in-frame clones and lacks some. The sample records fewer than 130,000 clones, roughly nine tenths being singletons. Germline assignment: CDR1 SGHTS and CDR2 YDEGEE. V was clipped by 4 bases and J by 5 bases, with 22 bases between them. This CDR3 region has 17 residues. This sample was included in a study of cytomegalovirus exposure and HLA in healthy donors. Notes on the study in general: That first-cohort TCR clusters tended to co-occur in the roughly 130 validation repertoires was found in a later analysis. Rarity marked most TCR sequences, yet some public TCRs occurred in many donors.

Separate from the roughly 710-subject first cohort, the roughly 120-subject validation cohort was the one that the donors belonged to. The chain links TRBV5-8 to TRBJ2-1; the D gene is possibly TRBD2 (7 bases). Sequenced material: PBMCs. The origin of this receptor is a woman between 18 and 30 years old in good health and CMV-seronegative. The CDR3 DNA sequence: TGTGCCAGCAGCCAAGATCATGAGGGGGGGCTGCACAATGAGCAGTTCTTC. Protein: CASSQDHEGGLHNEQFF.